What follows describes a single T cell receptor beta chain. Its antigen is unknown. Base quality data are lacking; no much larger clone is found one base away. The sample belongs to a study of cytomegalovirus exposure and HLA in healthy donors (dated by TCRdb to 2017 to 2019). About the study as a whole: An earlier analysis of approximately 590 of the donors reported 250 to 300 Gb of sequence data and about 100 million unique TCR beta sequences from about 200 million T cells. Among some 400 genotyped donors of the cohort, an average of approximately 250,000 unique TCR beta nucleotide sequences were sequenced per donor, around 20% of them non-productive. Donor age, sex, ethnicity and CMV serostatus were collected together with the repertoire data. The number of typed donors differed by locus: roughly 629-640 for A, B, C, DRB1 and DQB1; 522 for DQA1; around 610 for DPA1; and 400 to 480 for DPB1. All discovery cohort repertoires had been generated on a single sequencing platform. Among the roughly 400 genotyped donors, 75% to 90% belonged to the genetic ancestry cluster associated with self-reported Caucasian donors. In a later analysis, previously published TCR beta repertoires from 550 to 750 donors were re-analyzed and high-resolution HLA genotyping was added so that TCR occurrence patterns could be studied. Both class I and class II loci were covered by HLA typing, at four-digit resolution. Roughly 5 DR-DQ haplotypes were handled as single units for association and clustering, since linkage in the cohort was strong. An early release that covered 640 HLA-typed donors contained around 300 gigabases of sequencing data and 75 million to 100 million unique TCR sequences. In a later genetic analysis, genome-wide SNP genotypes for about three fifths of the roughly 670 donors were used, and that subset was treated as a discovery cohort. The study was designed to test whether signatures of past pathogen exposure could be identified by cataloging public T cell receptors. A separate validation cohort of 90 to 150 different subjects was used in addition to the roughly 670-subject first cohort. To decide whether each TCR beta V gene segment behaved as functional or pseudogenic, an earlier analysis of nearly 600 of the donors relied on high-throughput TCR beta sequencing. Rather than drawing on any new phenotypic data, the later analysis identified candidate immune exposures from TCR beta sequences and the way those sequences occurred across donors. High-throughput TCR immunosequencing, statistical association of individual TCRs with disease status, and machine learning were combined to predict cytomegalovirus infection status. The study used immunosequencing to profile the T cell repertoires of under 700 subjects and linked those repertoires to cytomegalovirus serostatus.

From a lookup of the germline V gene, CDR1 and CDR2 are MNHNS and SASEGT. A distance of 7 bases separates the germline ends of V and J, which lose 2 bases and 5 bases respectively. The CDR3 spans 13 residues, from the cysteine through the phenylalanine. Of the read, only the CDR3 DNA is kept; its 39 bases are in frame from base 1. Library construction relied on the immunoSEQ multiplex PCR assay. For the multiplex PCR, a mixture combining 60 forward primers for TCR Vbeta segments and 13 reverse primers for TCR Jbeta segments was used. Amplification of the CDR3 region of rearranged TCR beta genes was performed with a multiplex PCR assay on genomic DNA. On the Illumina HiSeq System, the amplified TCR beta libraries were sequenced as 87-base-pair reads. Per the original workflow: A later analysis tallied tens of millions of unique TCR beta chains across the 600 to 700 repertoires, and around 12 million of those chains were shared by two or more donors. Raw reads were error-corrected and collapsed into unique sequences by a nearest-neighbor algorithm in which closely related sequences were merged to remove PCR and sequencing errors. Alignment of CDR3 sequences to IMGT reference sequences was used to assign V, D and J gene segments. For a sequence to be retained, a match of at least six nucleotides to both a V gene segment and a J gene segment was required. Rearrangements were classified as productive when the CDR3 lacked stop codons and remained in frame with V and J, and all other rearrangements were classified as non-productive. Following IMGT convention, CDR3 was defined as the stretch from the second conserved V-encoded cysteine up to the conserved J-encoded phenylalanine. The earlier analysis of a few hundred of the donors excluded sequences that lacked an unambiguous match to a single V gene segment. In an earlier analysis of 500 to 750 of the donors, V segments were called functional above 56.7% productive rearrangements and were called segregating when the between-donor standard deviation exceeded 5%. A statistical classification framework was built to diagnose cytomegalovirus status from the catalog of TCR beta chain sequences. A later analysis assigned V and J genes by comparing TCR nucleotide sequences with IMGT/GENE-DB human TR gene sequences. The TCRdist pipeline was used in a later analysis to assign CDR3 sequences and most-parsimonious VDJ recombination scenarios. A later analysis defined each TCR beta chain by its CDR3 amino acid sequence plus V-gene family, and excluded reads lacking a unique V-gene family. A later analysis removed several hundred highly shared, low-generation-probability nucleotide sequences to deal with suspected cross-contamination and a sequencing artifact. A later analysis calculated a clonal expansion index for each public chain from normalized within-repertoire ranks of inferred template counts. A later analysis computed generation probabilities with a VDJ recombination model fitted to out-of-frame rearrangements, and checked the results against IGoR. A later analysis scored TCR-TCR, TCR-HLA and TCR-CMV co-occurrence with hypergeometric tests, applying a repertoire-size bias correction to TCR pairs. To estimate false discovery rates, a later analysis permuted the HLA or CMV assignments 20 times. In a later analysis, co-occurring TCRs were grouped with DBSCAN, and TCRdist sequence similarity was added when clustering was performed within HLA-allele-positive subsets. Repertoires with fewer than 30,000 or more than 120,000 public chains, plus five repertoires with anomalous nucleotide sharing, were excluded from co-occurrence clustering. The source is immuneACCESS, and TCRdb retained only in-frame sequences with V and J called. Part of the clones is not carried over; for the studies checked, unresolved V genes explain less than half of this, and the remainder is unexplained. V and J calls and clone size are given by that table; D and trimming were obtained from the DNA. The sample yields 100,000 to 150,000 clones; approximately 80% were counted once. About 1.8% of the sample belongs to the ten largest clones.

Overall study results and their limits: A few of the identified cytomegalovirus-associated TCR beta chains were confirmed in vitro to be specific for cytomegalovirus antigens. A further reported finding was that TCR beta sequences accurately predicted the HLA-A and HLA-B alleles for most subjects in the first cohort. In both the original and validation cohorts, the classifier was reported to diagnose cytomegalovirus status with high specificity and sensitivity. A later analysis found that TCR association rates varied across HLA loci, with DRB1 alleles showing the most associated TCRs and HLA-C alleles the fewest. Some IMGT-functional V segments, including TRBV6-2 and TRBV6-3, could not be distinguished by the 87-base-pair reads and were therefore excluded. The authors suggested that the approach could potentially be extended to other disease states and immunological phenotypes. A later analysis found that HLA-associated TCR beta chains were more clonally expanded and had lower generation probabilities than equally common non-associated chains. Assigning TCR associations to individual alleles was difficult when HLA alleles, especially DR and DQ, strongly co-occurred. Broadly in line with IMGT annotations, most TCR beta V segments showed up in productive rearrangements about 87% or about 30% of the time in an earlier analysis of 587 of the donors. A later analysis associated about 17,000 TCR beta sequences with specific HLA alleles at a false discovery rate of 0.05. A cluster of highly shared sequence variants was judged likely to be a technical artifact of the sequencing pipeline. Because counts were too low, more than 15 rarely observed V segments, including chromosome 9 orphons, were excluded from the earlier analysis of under 650 of the donors. A later analysis found that most CMV-associated TCR beta chains appeared HLA-restricted, with HLA associations seemingly driven largely by CMV exposure. According to a later genetic analysis, donors in an Asian-associated ancestry cluster had fewer N-insertions in productive TCRs than the approximately 670-donor mean. Most TCR sequences were seen in very few donors, while some public TCRs were found in many individuals. Several of the top co-occurrence clusters appeared to be linked to parvovirus B19, influenza, CMV and Epstein-Barr virus, according to a later analysis. In a later genetic analysis, a missense DCLRE1C variant was associated with V-gene and J-gene trimming of TCR beta chains, and the association was replicated in an independent cohort. For the cohort, immune exposure information was limited to CMV serostatus. The cohort was sequenced for TCR beta chains only, and without alpha or paired-chain data the features that could be detected were limited. Presence/absence analyses assumed roughly uniform sequencing depth across donors, an assumption that may not hold. Because HLA typing was unavailable for some donors at each locus, only the typed subset was used in association tests. In the study, 150 to 200 TCR beta chains were listed as associated with cytomegalovirus. Correlated functional status among segregating V segments might reflect linkage disequilibrium, but an unknown experimental factor could not be ruled out.

The cohort was made up of roughly 670 healthy bone marrow donors. At the time of sampling, every cohort member was nominally healthy, though immune exposures that went unrecorded were likely present. The donor was CMV seronegative and belonged to the group of 352 seronegative cohort members. Every donor gave a peripheral blood sample, and the peripheral blood mononuclear cells from that sample were used for TCR beta sequencing. Genomic DNA extraction from the blood cell samples was performed with the Qiagen DNeasy Blood Extraction Kit. The sequence is built from TRBV6-1 and TRBJ1-5, with no confidently assigned D gene. The sequence was collected from a woman between 35 and 50 years old in good health and CMV-seronegative. Sequences were obtained from PBMCs. The bases read TGTGCCAGCAGTGAACGAACGGATCAGCCCCAGCATTTT. Protein translation: CASSERTDQPQHF.